The source of this T cell receptor beta chain is a study of T cells in Graves' hyperthyroidism and ophthalmopathy. Study conclusions and caveats: Among thyroid clonotypes expanded above 0.001, most also appeared in blood.

Ophthalmopathy patients had Clinical Activity Score at least 3, NOSPECS grade at least 4, duration under 3 months. Investigators excluded patients with uncontrolled infection, other autoimmune disease, pregnancy or lactation. Isolation of PBMCs was performed on around 9.4 ml fresh peripheral blood. This clonotype was seen many times. Its cognate antigen is unknown. TCR beta CDR3 regions were amplified from RNA. The HTBI primer set served for first-round RT-PCR of the TCR CDR3. TCRdb used MiXCR to reprocess the multiplex PCR reads, holding one entry per CDR3 protein. The table has over 400,000 distinct CDR3 sequences, 20% to 25% seen once; the top ten hold 45% to 55%. This CDR3 contains 13 residues. Germline V gene lookup returns CDR1 SNHLY and CDR2 FYNNEI. V shed 6 bases and J shed 3 bases, with 12 bases lying between them.

The rearrangement joins TRBV2 to TRBJ2-7; D assignment may be TRBD1 or TRBD2 (5 bases each). The receptor was derived from a woman between 70 and 85 years old with Graves' ophthalmopathy. Sample: blood. The CDR3 protein is CASSWDGLYEQYF. CDR3 bases: TGTGCCAGCAGCTGGGACGGTCTCTACGAGCAGTACTTC.